This is a list of T cell receptor beta chains from one sample in a study of T cell responses to AZD1222 COVID-19 vaccine. Profiling relied on immunoSEQ multiplex PCR, and the TCRdb table lists in-frame clones only, not all of them. Among 100,000 or so clones listed, about 86% were seen once. The sequencing here drew on peripheral blood, taken on day 0 of AZD1222 vaccination. The origin of the receptors is an adult in good health. Both conserved end residues are part of each CDR3. A D gene is named only where the DNA matches it firmly. Only some rows state a clone size, as once, few, many or a class for expanded clones.

CDR3 protein | CDR3 DNA | J gene | V gene | D gene | clone size
CASSFMSGGATDTQYF | TGTGCCAGCAGTTTTATGAGCGGGGGTGCCACAGATACGCAGTATTTT | TRBJ2-3 | TRBV28 | TRBD2 | once
CAWTSQAGVGGYTF | TGTGCCTGGACCTCACAAGCTGGGGTTGGGGGCTACACCTTC | TRBJ1-2 | TRBV30 | - | -
CASSQVRGSYGYTF | TGTGCCAGCAGCCAAGTCCGGGGATCATATGGCTACACCTTC | TRBJ1-2 | TRBV4-2 | - | -
CASSTRTGGLGTEAFF | TGTGCCAGTAGTACGAGGACAGGGGGTCTTGGCACTGAAGCTTTCTTT | TRBJ1-1 | TRBV19 | TRBD1 | -
CASSFRVGQGDSPLHF | TGTGCCAGCAGCTTTAGGGTGGGACAGGGAGATTCACCCCTCCACTTT | TRBJ1-6 | TRBV12-1 | - | -
CASTRTGNSGNQPQHF | TGTGCCAGTACCAGAACAGGGAATTCCGGCAATCAGCCCCAGCATTTT | TRBJ1-5 | TRBV19 | - | -
CASSYQRLTNEQFF | TGTGCCAGCAGTTACCAGCGGCTGACCAATGAGCAGTTCTTC | TRBJ2-1 | TRBV6-6 | - | -
CASRGQGLTRGLFF | TGTGCCAGCAGAGGACAGGGCCTGACCCGGGGACTGTTTTTT | TRBJ1-4 | TRBV6-5 | TRBD1 | few
CATSRDGWGWAFF | TGTGCCACCAGCAGAGATGGGTGGGGATGGGCTTTCTTT | TRBJ1-1 | TRBV15 | - | -
CASSILGAGEQYF | TGTGCCAGTAGTATTCTGGGGGCTGGTGAGCAGTACTTC | TRBJ2-7 | TRBV19 | - | -
CASSPQGGDQPQHF | TGTGCCAGCTCACCCCAAGGAGGGGATCAGCCCCAGCATTTT | TRBJ1-5 | TRBV18 | - | -
CASSTGDSGNTIYF | TGTGCCAGCAGCACAGGGGACTCTGGAAACACCATATATTTT | TRBJ1-3 | TRBV7-8 | TRBD1 | -
CASSLLSESYNEQFF | TGTGCCAGCAGCTTATTATCGGAGAGCTACAATGAGCAGTTCTTC | TRBJ2-1 | TRBV13 | - | few
CASSDRLRGYNEQFF | TGTGCCAGCAGTGATAGGTTGCGGGGTTACAATGAGCAGTTCTTC | TRBJ2-1 | TRBV6-1 | - | once
CASSLLQGASYNEQFF | TGTGCTAGCAGCTTACTACAGGGGGCATCCTACAATGAGCAGTTCTTC | TRBJ2-1 | TRBV7-7 | TRBD1 | -
CASSLVEGSEQYF | TGCGCCAGCAGCTTGGTGGAGGGGAGCGAGCAGTACTTC | TRBJ2-7 | TRBV5-1 | - | -
CASSAGQYYGYTF | TGTGCCAGCAGCGCCGGACAGTACTATGGCTACACCTTC | TRBJ1-2 | TRBV9 | - | -
CASSLSLRSNTEAFF | TGTGCCAGCAGCTTATCGCTCCGGTCGAACACTGAAGCTTTCTTT | TRBJ1-1 | TRBV7-9 | - | -
CASSLGYSGGLSTDTQYF | TGTGCCAGCAGCTTAGGATATAGCGGGGGGCTGAGCACAGATACGCAGTATTTT | TRBJ2-3 | TRBV7-6 | TRBD2 | -
CASSPTVNPLAKNIQYF | TGTGCCAGCAGTCCCACAGTAAACCCTCTGGCCAAAAACATTCAGTACTTC | TRBJ2-4 | TRBV28 | - | once
CASSYRDSYEQYF | TGTGCCAGCAGCTACAGGGACTCCTACGAGCAGTACTTC | TRBJ2-7 | TRBV6-5 | - | -
CASSTRQADQPQHF | TGTGCCAGTAGTACCAGACAGGCAGATCAGCCCCAGCATTTT | TRBJ1-5 | TRBV19 | - | -
CASSQVVQGEAFF | TGTGCCAGCAGCCAAGTGGTGCAGGGGGAAGCTTTCTTT | TRBJ1-1 | TRBV4-2 | - | -
CASSLLETQGTQYF | TGCGCCAGCAGCTTGCTAGAGACCCAAGGGACCCAGTACTTC | TRBJ2-5 | TRBV5-1 | - | -
CASSTYGGQGVEKLFF | TGTGCCAGCAGCACCTATGGGGGACAGGGAGTGGAAAAACTGTTTTTT | TRBJ1-4 | TRBV2 | TRBD1 | -
CASSQVLGQPQHF | TGTGCCAGCAGCCAAGTTTTGGGCCAGCCCCAGCATTTT | TRBJ1-5 | TRBV3-1/TRBV3-2 | - | -
CSVEERAEKLFF | TGCAGCGTTGAGGAACGGGCCGAAAAACTGTTTTTT | TRBJ1-4 | TRBV29-1 | - | -
CASSSALPGTDTQYF | TGTGCCAGCAGCTCCGCACTCCCGGGCACAGATACGCAGTATTTT | TRBJ2-3 | TRBV7-9 | - | -
CASSLYIGGSSYNEQFF | TGTGCCAGCAGTTTATATATCGGCGGGAGCTCCTACAATGAGCAGTTCTTC | TRBJ2-1 | TRBV27 | TRBD2 | -
CASSDRTYEQYF | TGTGCCAGTAGCGACAGAACCTACGAGCAGTACTTC | TRBJ2-7 | TRBV19 | - | -
CASSPGMSSNTGELFF | TGTGCCAGCAGCCCCGGGATGAGTTCGAACACCGGGGAGCTGTTTTTT | TRBJ2-2 | TRBV7-3 | - | -
CASSQGHRVHEQYF | TGTGCCAGCAGCCAAGGCCACAGGGTCCACGAGCAGTACTTC | TRBJ2-7 | TRBV14 | - | -
CASSQGLAYEQYF | TGCGCCAGCAGCCAAGGGTTAGCGTACGAGCAGTACTTC | TRBJ2-7 | TRBV4-1 | - | once
CASSPLQGVGTEAFF | TGTGCCAGCAGCCCACTTCAGGGGGTGGGCACTGAAGCTTTCTTT | TRBJ1-1 | TRBV3-1/TRBV3-2 | TRBD1 | once
CASSTSRGPNSPLHF | TGTGCCAGTAGCACCTCCCGGGGCCCCAATTCACCCCTCCACTTT | TRBJ1-6 | TRBV19 | - | -
CASSQAGYGYTF | TGTGCCAGCAGCCAAGCGGGCTATGGCTACACCTTC | TRBJ1-2 | TRBV3-1/TRBV3-2 | - | -
CASERQGIAKNIQYF | TGTGCCAGCGAAAGACAGGGTATAGCCAAAAACATTCAGTACTTC | TRBJ2-4 | TRBV28 | TRBD1 | -
CASSLAGSEQETQYF | TGTGCCAGCAGCTTAGCGGGGTCGGAACAAGAGACCCAGTACTTC | TRBJ2-5 | TRBV11-1 | - | -
CASSQDTANYGYTF | TGTGCCAGCAGCCAAGATACAGCTAACTATGGCTACACCTTC | TRBJ1-2 | TRBV14 | - | -
CASSLDRGPPQETQYF | TGTGCCAGCAGCTTGGACAGGGGGCCCCCTCAAGAGACCCAGTACTTC | TRBJ2-5 | TRBV5-5 | TRBD1 | -
CASTQDLEETQYF | TGTGCCAGCACCCAGGACCTTGAAGAGACCCAGTACTTC | TRBJ2-5 | TRBV2 | - | -